This T cell receptor (beta chain) was sequenced in a study of blood T cell repertoires in COVID-19. In the study overall: Some COVID-19 samples were acute and others convalescent; all came from the United States, Italy and Spain. PBMCs, B-cell-depleted T cells, or T cells provided the cDNA or gDNA that made up the material.

Original handling: Reference gene primers were amplified, and this amplification served to estimate nucleated cell counts. Libraries were prepared by immunoSEQ multiplex PCR; TCRdb keeps only in-frame clonotypes and omits some of them. That table furnishes V, J and clone size, whereas the DNA furnished D and trimming. In the table there are some 150,000 clones, approximately 84% of which are singletons. The receptor was isolated from a human donor with acute or convalescent COVID-19. The donor label of this sample is uncertain. Sequencing used peripheral blood.

In nucleotides, the CDR3 is TGTGCCAGCAGTTACTCGGAGGGGAACACTGAAGCTTTCTTT. Its translation is CASSYSEGNTEAFF. The gene calls are TRBV6-6 and TRBJ1-1; D is uncertain. The germline gives CDR1 MNHNY, CDR2 SVGAGI (reference sequence). The CDR3 totals 14 residues. Deletions cut 0 bases from V and 1 base from J, with 6 bases between.